Shown below are 6 T cell receptor beta chains from a single sample sequenced in a study of T-cell reconstitution after alpha-beta-depleted transplantation in children. The authors prepared the TCRbeta library with unique molecular identifiers. TCRdb itself ran the PCR reads through MiXCR, one entry per CDR3 protein. The profile covers a few hundred thousand distinct CDR3 sequences, with roughly 13% appearing a single time and 2% to 2.5% taken by the ten largest. The specimen was PBMCs, mostly from graft donor cells, collected 360 days after TCRalphabeta/CD19-depleted stem cell transplant. The origin of the receptors is a male patient aged 5 to 17 who had a stem cell transplant for acute myeloid leukemia, so the T cells may come from the graft donor.

This clonotype was detected a few times. The genes are TRBV29-1 and TRBJ2-1, with 12 bases lining up with TRBD2. This CDR3 has 20 residues. The germline gives CDR1 SQVTM, CDR2 ANQGSEA. Germline trimming cut 3 bases from V and 0 bases from J; bases unmatched to any gene: 15. CDR3 in DNA: TGCAGCGTTGATGACGGACTAGCGGGACGATCCTCGAGCTCCTACAATGAGCAGTTCTTC. Translated: CSVDDGLAGRSSSSYNEQFF.

This clonotype was seen more than once but under ten times. The rearrangement joins TRBV9 to TRBJ2-5; D is ambiguous. The germline CDR1 and CDR2 sequences are SGDLS and YYNGEE. CDR3 length: 14 amino acids. V was cut by 3 bases and J by 5 bases, with 14 bases left in between. The DNA for the CDR3 is TGTGCCAGCAGCGCTTACGTCCGTCCGGAGACCCAGTACTTC. Translated, it gives CASSAYVRPETQYF.

The CDR3 is CASSSSPSGRYEQYF. In nucleotides, the CDR3 is TGTGCCAGCTCTTCCTCCCCTAGCGGGAGGTACGAGCAGTACTTC. The chain uses TRBV18 and TRBJ2-7, with 11 bases aligning to TRBD2. Germline V gives CDR1 KGHSH, CDR2 LQKENI. Trimming took 6 bases from V and 4 from J; bases not matched to a gene: 8. CDR3 length: 15 residues.

This clonotype was counted a few times. The chain carries TRBV12-3 or TRBV12-4 and TRBJ2-7; TRBD1 matches 10 bases. This CDR3 has 14 amino acids. The J segment lost 5 bases and the V segment lost 4 bases, leaving 5 bases of the junction unmatched. The CDR3 region is CASSSDRGFDEQYF. As DNA, the CDR3 is TGTGCCAGCAGTTCGGACAGGGGGTTCGACGAGCAGTACTTC.

There are many counts of this clonotype. This chain connects TRBV5-6 to TRBJ2-4, with 7 bases identical to TRBD2. The CDR3 contains 17 residues. CDR1 and CDR2 (germline): SGHDT, YYEEEE. V shed 3 bases and J 3 bases; nucleotides not matched to a gene: 12. The CDR3 here is CASSSNGLREGKNIQYF. CDR3 nucleotide sequence: TGTGCCAGCAGCTCCAACGGACTGAGGGAGGGCAAAAACATTCAGTACTTC.

The genes are TRBV9 and TRBJ2-1; tentatively, D is TRBD1 or TRBD2 (7 bases each). Per germline, CDR1 SGDLS and CDR2 YYNGEE. This CDR3 has 18 amino acids. V lost 3 bases, J lost 0 bases, and 19 bases lay in between. This CDR3 reads CASSARQGGGSSYNEQFF. As DNA, the CDR3 is TGTGCCAGCAGCGCCCGACAGGGCGGGGGTAGCTCCTACAATGAGCAGTTCTTC.